A single sample is the source of the 21 T cell receptor beta chains below, sequenced in a study of T cell changes during pregnancy in multiple sclerosis. Profiling relied on immunoSEQ multiplex PCR, and the TCRdb table lists in-frame clones only, not all of them. The sample contains tens of thousands of clones, 90% of which appear only once. The sequenced sample was peripheral blood, obtained in the first trimester of pregnancy. Receptors were obtained from a female donor in good health, enrolled as a control in a pregnancy study.

The chain uses TRBV21-1 and TRBJ2-3; the table's D call, TRBD1, was not checked against the DNA. TRBV21-1 is a pseudogene. This CDR3 contains 20 residues. The CDR3 DNA reads as TGTGCCAGCAGCAAAACTGCCAAGATGTGGTTTTTGTCCCTTGACCGAGGGGGGTATTTT. It specifies CASSKTAKMWFLSLDRGGYF.

The chain couples TRBV18 to TRBJ2-5; TRBD2 is a possible D gene (7 bases). Judging by the DNA end, TRBJ2-7 fits better; the J call may be wrong. The CDR3 spans 16 residues. Germline assignment: CDR1 KGHSH and CDR2 LQKENI. This chain's CDR3 is CASSPPSRGGWDEQYF. The DNA for the CDR3 is TGTGCCAGCTCACCACCGTCCAGGGGAGGGTGGGACGAGCAGTACTTC.

This clone was counted between two and nine times. J is TRBJ2-3 and V is TRBV2; 8 nucleotides line up with TRBD2. CDR3 length: 14 amino acids. Looked up from germline, CDR1 is SNHLY and CDR2 is FYNNEI. The junction had 6 bases not matched to a gene; V was cut back by 8 bases and J by 2 bases. This CDR3 reads CASASGYSTDTQYF. DNA of the CDR3: TGTGCCAGCGCTAGCGGGTATTCCACAGATACGCAGTATTTT.

The genes are TRBV2 and TRBJ1-5, with D uncertain. Trimming left V 7 bases short and J 3 bases short, with 10 bases between. CDR3 size: 13 residues. Germline V lookup: CDR1 SNHLY, CDR2 FYNNEI. As DNA, the CDR3 is TGTGCCAGCATGAGGATGTACAATCAGCCCCAGCATTTT. The encoded protein is CASMRMYNQPQHF.

V usage is TRBV29-1 and J usage is TRBJ2-1, with TRBD2 matching over 11 bases. Per the germline V gene, CDR1 is SQVTM and CDR2 is ANQGSEA. J was trimmed by 1 base and V by 5 bases; bases with no gene match: 4. The CDR3 has 15 residues. CDR3 DNA sequence: TGCAGCGTTCTAGGGACTAGCGGTTCCTACAATGAGCAGTTCTTC. Protein: CSVLGTSGSYNEQFF.

This clone was observed once. The rearrangement links TRBV5-1 to TRBJ1-6, with D possibly being TRBD1 (5 bases). V lost 0 bases and J lost 6, with 13 bases in between. CDR1 is SGHRS and CDR2 is YFSETQ in the germline V gene. This CDR3 is built from 16 residues. CDR3 nucleotides: TGCGCCAGCAGCTTGGAATGGGCACAGGCTAATTCACCCCTCCACTTT. Translated: CASSLEWAQANSPLHF.

The chain is built from TRBV10-3 and TRBJ2-3; TRBD2 aligns across 10 bases. The CDR3 covers 14 residues. J gave up 4 bases and V 10 bases, and 8 bases lay outside the gene matches. CDR1 is ENHRY and CDR2 is SYGVKD in the germline V gene. The CDR3 protein is CATILAGVSDTQYF. CDR3 bases: TGTGCCACCATTCTAGCGGGGGTGTCAGATACGCAGTATTTT.

The chain links TRBV18 to TRBJ2-2; 8 bases match TRBD2. This CDR3 is built from 15 residues. CDR1 KGHSH and CDR2 LQKENI come from the germline V gene. The V and J ends lost 6 bases and 7 bases, in that order; junction bases with no gene match: 10. Written as DNA, the CDR3 is TGTGCCAGCTCCCCCTCAGCGGGAGAAGTCGGGGAGCTGTTTTTT. Protein: CASSPSAGEVGELFF.

The chain links TRBV7-9 to TRBJ1-2; 9 bases agree with TRBD1. Germline-derived CDR1 and CDR2 are SEHNR and FQNEAQ (reference sequence). The CDR3 consists of 16 residues. Germline trimming cut 3 bases from V and 6 bases from J; bases unmatched to any gene: 11. The chain's CDR3 is CASSLSRDREDNGYTF. DNA of the CDR3: TGTGCCAGCAGCTTGAGCCGGGACAGGGAAGATAATGGCTACACCTTC.

The chain uses TRBV4-3 and TRBJ1-2; 12 nucleotides match TRBD1. Germline CDR1 and CDR2: LGHNA and YSLEER. The junction had 7 bases not matched to a gene; V was cut back by 3 bases and J by 8 bases. This CDR3 contains 15 residues. CDR3 sequence (DNA): TGCGCCAGCAGCCAGGGGACAGGGGGCGGTTTAGGCTACACCTTC. This gives the protein CASSQGTGGGLGYTF.

The rearrangement links TRBV11-2 to TRBJ1-2; 8 nucleotides match TRBD1. CDR3 size: 16 residues. Germline CDR1 SGHAT, CDR2 FQNNGV. V was pared by 5 bases and J by 4 bases, with 12 bases of the junction left unmatched. Written as DNA, the CDR3 is TGTGCCAGCAGCCCAGGGGGCCCCAAAATGAGCTATGGCTACACCTTC. Encoded protein: CASSPGGPKMSYGYTF.

This chain uses TRBV4-3 with TRBJ1-3; D perhaps matches TRBD1 (6 bases). The CDR3 spans 15 residues. The V end was cut by 1 base, the J end by 0 bases, with 7 bases between. Germline lookup yields CDR1 LGHNA and CDR2 YSLEER. CDR3 in DNA: TGCGCCAGCAGCCAAGGGACAGCCTCTGGAAACACCATATATTTT. Translating it yields CASSQGTASGNTIYF.

The rearrangement joins TRBV4-2 to TRBJ1-3, with D unresolved. Germline V gene data show CDR1 as LGHNA and CDR2 as YNFKEQ. The germline V and J ends were trimmed by 1 base and 0 bases, with 7 bases remaining between them. CDR3 length equals 15 residues. The CDR3 reads CASSQAADSGNTIYF. The CDR3 region has the DNA TGTGCCAGCAGCCAAGCGGCGGACTCTGGAAACACCATATATTTT.

A single count supports this clone. The chain recombines TRBV7-9 with TRBJ1-5; 9 bases align to TRBD1. From germline, CDR1 is SEHNR and CDR2 FQNEAQ (reference sequence). Trimming at V came to 8 bases and at J to 3 bases, leaving 5 bases not matched to a gene. The CDR3 runs to 14 residues. Here the CDR3 reads CASSRDRDNQPQHF. In nucleotides, the CDR3 is TGTGCCAGCTCTCGGGACAGGGACAATCAGCCCCAGCATTTT. Variable domain in full (rest from reference TRBV7-9 and TRBJ1-5): DTGVSQNPRHKITKRGQNVTFRCDPISEHNRLYWYRQTLGQGPEFLTYFQNEAQLEKSRLLSDRFSAERPKGSFSTLEIQRTEQGDSAMYLCASSRDRDNQPQHFGDGTRLSIL.

The chain has TRBV10-3 and TRBJ2-6; TRBD2 aligns across 12 bases. CDR1 and CDR2 from the germline V gene are ENHRY and SYGVKD. The CDR3 totals 17 residues. V shed 6 bases and J 2 bases; nucleotides not matched to a gene: 5. Here the CDR3 reads CAISLTSGGTGANVLTF. The CDR3 nucleotides read TGTGCCATCAGCCTGACTAGCGGGGGCACTGGGGCCAACGTCCTGACTTTC.

V usage is TRBV4-3 and J usage is TRBJ2-7; 8 nucleotides line up with TRBD2. CDR3 length: 16 amino acids. Trimming at V came to 4 bases and at J to 3 bases, leaving 11 bases not matched to a gene. Germline CDR1 is LGHNA and CDR2 is YSLEER. The CDR3 loop is CASSLLASGGLYEQYF. In nucleotides, the CDR3 is TGCGCCAGCAGCCTCCTTGCCAGCGGGGGCCTCTACGAGCAGTACTTC.

The V call is TRBV6-5, the J call TRBJ1-1; D perhaps matches TRBD1 (5 bases). Deletions cut 0 bases from V and 4 bases from J, with 12 bases between. CDR1 is MNHEY and CDR2 is SVGAGI in the germline V gene. The CDR3 is 15 residues long. Here the CDR3 reads CASSYSNRLTTEAFF. The CDR3 bases are TGTGCCAGCAGTTACTCGAACAGGTTAACCACTGAAGCTTTCTTT.

This chain uses TRBV4-1 with TRBJ2-7, with 9 positions matching TRBD1. V was pared by 3 bases and J by 4 bases, with 4 bases of the junction left unmatched. The CDR3 has 14 amino acids. Germline V gene lookup returns CDR1 MGHRA and CDR2 YSYEKL. CDR3 in amino acids: CASSHGQGPYEQYF. CDR3 nucleotides: TGCGCCAGCAGCCACGGACAGGGGCCTTACGAGCAGTACTTC.

This chain connects TRBV29-1 to TRBJ2-3; 9 bases match TRBD1. Germline CDR1 and CDR2: SQVTM and ANQGSEA. V lost 3 bases, J lost 3 bases, and 10 bases stayed unmatched. The CDR3 length is 16 residues. CDR3 sequence: CSVEGIRDRATDTQYF. The CDR3 nucleotides read TGCAGCGTTGAGGGAATCCGGGACAGGGCAACAGATACGCAGTATTTT.

This chain uses TRBV18 with TRBJ2-1, with a tentative D call TRBD2 (7 bases). The CDR3 sequence is 19 residues long. Germline V gene data show CDR1 as KGHSH and CDR2 as LQKENI. V lost 3 bases to trimming and J lost 8 bases, with 29 bases between them. The CDR3 here is CASSPDPPRRGGGHDEQFF. CDR3 DNA sequence: TGTGCCAGCTCACCCGACCCCCCTAGGAGGGGGGGAGGGCATGATGAGCAGTTCTTC.

The J gene is TRBJ1-4, the V gene TRBV6-6; 8 bases fit TRBD1. This CDR3 is 14 amino acids long. CDR1 is MNHNY, CDR2 SVGAGI, per germline (reference sequence). After removal of 6 bases from V and 8 bases from J, the junction contained 8 bases not matched to a gene. The CDR3 DNA reads as TGTGCCAGCAGAACCGACAGGGGTGGGGAAAAACTGTTTTTT. Amino acid sequence: CASRTDRGGEKLFF.